Included here is one T cell receptor beta chain sequence, with context. The sample comes from a study of blood T cell repertoires in COVID-19. The wider study: Specimens from acute and convalescent COVID-19 originated in the United States, Italy and Spain. In each case, the material was cDNA or gDNA derived from T cells, B-cell-depleted T cells, or PBMCs.

Trimming took 2 bases from V and 2 from J; bases not matched to a gene: 6. CDR1 is SGHTA, CDR2 FQGNSA, per germline. This CDR3 spans 15 amino acids. As handled by the study authors: The authors estimated nucleated cell counts from reference gene primer amplification. Only in-frame clones appear in the TCRdb table, and some are missing; sequencing was by immunoSEQ multiplex PCR. V, J and clone size were drawn from that table, and D and trimming were deduced from the DNA. The table lists over 60,000 clones, under 90% of them singletons. This chain joins TRBV7-2 and TRBJ2-7; 7 nucleotides line up with TRBD2. Sequencing input: peripheral blood. The sequence was obtained from a man aged 70 or older with active or convalescent COVID-19. The CDR3 DNA sequence: TGTGCCAGCAGCTTATGGGCTAGCGGACCCTACGAGCAGTACTTC. Protein product: CASSLWASGPYEQYF.